This entry lists 19 T cell receptor beta chains sequenced from one sample in a study of OX40 agonist ivuxolimab in advanced cancers. Produced via immunoSEQ multiplex PCR; TCRdb's table is partial and in-frame only. The data show roughly 30,000 clones, just under 90% seen once. The sample here was CD4+ or CD8+ T cells sorted from blood, taken in a trial of the OX40 agonist ivuxolimab. Receptors were obtained from an adult with an advanced solid tumor such as melanoma, head and neck, liver or kidney cancer.

The chain uses TRBV19 and TRBJ2-7; 9 bases align to TRBD1. Germline CDR1 reads LNHDA; CDR2 reads SQIVND (reference sequence). This CDR3 spans 14 amino acids. V shed 8 bases and J 4 bases; nucleotides not matched to a gene: 9. The CDR3 nucleotides are TGTGCCAGTCGTTTGGGGACAGGGTTTTACGAGCAGTACTTC. Its protein product is CASRLGTGFYEQYF. Drawing the rest from reference TRBV19 and TRBJ2-7, the complete variable domain is DGGITQSPKYLFRKEGQNVTLSCEQNLNHDAMYWYRQDPGQGLRLIYYSQIVNDFQKGDIAEGYSVSREKKESFPLTVTSAQKNPTAFYLCASRLGTGFYEQYFGPGTRLTVT.

V usage is TRBV4-1 and J usage is TRBJ2-7; TRBD2 matches at 8 bases. Unmatched junction bases numbered 8, after V lost 1 base and J lost 0 bases. The CDR3 is 17 residues long. Germline loops: CDR1 MGHRA, CDR2 YSYEKL. CDR3 loop: CASSQVAFGTSSYEQYF. The CDR3 DNA is TGCGCCAGCAGCCAAGTCGCCTTTGGGACTAGCTCCTACGAGCAGTACTTC.

This rearrangement joins TRBV13 to TRBJ2-5, with 7 bases matching TRBD1. The CDR3 runs 17 residues. After removal of 1 base from V and 1 base from J, the junction contained 9 bases not matched to a gene. The germline gives CDR1 PRHDT, CDR2 FYEKMQ (reference sequence). The CDR3 DNA reads as TGTGCCAGCAGCTTAGAAAATAAACAGGGGATCCAAGAGACCCAGTACTTC. Its translation: CASSLENKQGIQETQYF. Full variable domain (missing parts from reference TRBV13 and TRBJ2-5): AAGVIQSPRHLIKEKRETATLKCYPIPRHDTVYWYQQGPGQDPQFLISFYEKMQSDKGSIPDRFSAQQFSDYHSELNMSSLELGDSALYFCASSLENKQGIQETQYFGPGTRLLVL.

This chain links TRBV27 with TRBJ2-5; 12 bases are shared with TRBD2. Germline V gene sequence: CDR1 MNHEY, CDR2 SMNVEV (reference sequence). The CDR3 runs 16 residues. The V gene end was trimmed by 6 bases and the J gene end by 2 bases; junction bases not matched to a gene: 7. In DNA, the CDR3 is TGTGCCAGCAGAATGTGGACTAGCGGGGTTCAAGAGACCCAGTACTTC. It encodes CASRMWTSGVQETQYF.

The chain recombines TRBV15 with TRBJ1-5; unclear D gene. The ends were cut back, 0 bases at V and 4 bases at J, with 10 bases in the middle. Germline V gene lookup returns CDR1 LNHNV and CDR2 YYDKDF (reference sequence). The CDR3 length is 15 residues. CDR3 DNA: TGTGCCACCAGCAGAGACCAGAGGGTAAATCAGCCCCAGCATTTT. It encodes CATSRDQRVNQPQHF.

This clone turned up a few times. V usage is TRBV7-6 and J usage is TRBJ2-5, with TRBD2 matching over 11 bases. CDR1 and CDR2 (germline): SGHVS, FNYEAQ. The CDR3 is 15 residues long. Unmatched junction bases numbered 2, after V lost 1 base and J lost 4 bases. Here the CDR3 reads CASSLGSGGAETQYF. The CDR3 DNA reads as TGTGCCAGCAGCTTAGGTAGCGGGGGGGCAGAGACCCAGTACTTC.

The chain couples TRBV19 to TRBJ2-2; D is unresolved. The V end was cut by 0 bases, the J end by 3 bases, with 14 bases between. This CDR3 contains 17 residues. The germline CDR1 and CDR2 sequences are LNHDA and SQIVND (reference sequence). Here the CDR3 reads CASSIDRGRYDTGELFF. The CDR3 DNA sequence: TGTGCCAGTAGTATAGATAGAGGCAGATACGACACCGGGGAGCTGTTTTTT.

This chain connects TRBV7-9 to TRBJ1-6, with D possibly matching TRBD1 (6 bases). The CDR3 has 12 residues. Trimming left V 8 bases short and J 7 bases short, with 9 bases between. Per the germline V gene, CDR1 is SEHNR and CDR2 is FQNEAQ (reference sequence). The CDR3 region has the DNA TGTGCCAGCTCGGACAGCAATTCACCCCTCCACTTT. Encoded protein: CASSDSNSPLHF. The complete variable domain, with remaining parts taken from reference TRBV7-9 and TRBJ1-6, reads DTGVSQNPRHKITKRGQNVTFRCDPISEHNRLYWYRQTLGQGPEFLTYFQNEAQLEKSRLLSDRFSAERPKGSFSTLEIQRTEQGDSAMYLCASSDSNSPLHFGNGTRLTVT.

The V call is TRBV27, the J call TRBJ2-1, with D hard to call. The CDR3 loop spans 15 amino acids. Germline CDR1 is MNHEY and CDR2 is SMNVEV (reference sequence). V was clipped by 2 bases and J by 1 base, with 9 bases between them. This CDR3 is CASSLGLESYNEQFF. As DNA, the CDR3 is TGTGCCAGCAGTTTAGGGTTGGAATCCTACAATGAGCAGTTCTTC.

This rearrangement joins TRBV7-9 to TRBJ1-1; D remains ambiguous. Germline V gene lookup returns CDR1 SEHNR and CDR2 FQNEAQ (reference sequence). V gave up 0 bases and J gave up 4 bases, with 9 bases separating them. CDR3 size: 14 residues. The DNA for the CDR3 is TGTGCCAGCAGCTTAGCCCACAAGTCCACTGAAGCTTTCTTT. This encodes CASSLAHKSTEAFF.

V is TRBV10-3 and J is TRBJ1-1; no clear D. With 0 bases removed from V and 7 bases from J, the gap between germline ends came to 12 bases. Looked up from germline, CDR1 is ENHRY and CDR2 is SYGVKD. The CDR3 extends over 14 amino acids. CDR3 residues: CAISESGARLEAFF. The CDR3 coding sequence is TGTGCCATCAGTGAGTCAGGTGCGCGACTTGAAGCTTTCTTT.

V is TRBV7-9 and J is TRBJ1-2, with 8 bases lining up with TRBD1. CDR3 length equals 15 residues. The junction had 10 bases not matched to a gene; V was cut back by 5 bases and J by 5 bases. From germline, CDR1 is SEHNR and CDR2 FQNEAQ (reference sequence). CDR3 sequence: CASSDRDRKYYGYTF. CDR3 bases: TGTGCCAGCAGCGACCGGGACAGGAAGTATTATGGCTACACCTTC.

The CDR3 nucleotides are TGCGCCAGCAGTGAATTCGGGGACTCTGGGGCCAACGTCCTGACTTTC. Translation: CASSEFGDSGANVLTF. This chain joins TRBV10-2 and TRBJ2-6; possibly TRBD2 for D (5 bases). CDR3 length: 16 residues. Per germline, CDR1 WSHSY and CDR2 SAAADI. V was trimmed by 3 bases and J by 0 bases, leaving 9 bases between them.

The rearrangement links TRBV7-9 to TRBJ1-2; 8 nucleotides match TRBD1. CDR3 size: 14 residues. Trimming took 1 base from V and 6 from J; bases not matched to a gene: 4. CDR1 and CDR2 (germline): SEHNR, FQNEAQ (reference sequence). This CDR3 reads CASSLGAGGDGYTF. As DNA, the CDR3 is TGTGCCAGCAGCTTAGGTGCAGGGGGCGATGGCTACACCTTC.

The chain employs TRBV27 and TRBJ1-1; no reliable D call. CDR3 length: 12 amino acids. V lost 6 bases to trimming and J lost 4 bases, with 9 bases between them. Looked up from germline, CDR1 is MNHEY and CDR2 is SMNVEV (reference sequence). This CDR3 reads CASSRPGTEAFF. DNA of the CDR3: TGTGCCAGCAGCCGCCCAGGCACTGAAGCTTTCTTT.

V is TRBV2 and J is TRBJ2-5, with 15 bases fitting TRBD2. CDR1 is SNHLY and CDR2 is FYNNEI in the germline V gene. The CDR3 is 17 amino acids. V dropped 8 bases and J dropped 5; count of bases not matched to a gene: 12. CDR3 region: CASGGAGTSGGKETQYF. The DNA of the CDR3 is TGTGCCAGCGGTGGGGCCGGGACTAGCGGGGGGAAGGAGACCCAGTACTTC.

This chain links TRBV7-9 with TRBJ1-2, with a tentative D call TRBD1 (5 bases). Germline CDR1 and CDR2: SEHNR and FQNEAQ (reference sequence). Trimming stripped 1 base from V and 4 bases from J, with 13 bases between. The CDR3 has 15 residues. CDR3 residues: CASSLDGGLPYGYTF. The CDR3 nucleotides read TGTGCCAGCAGCTTAGACGGGGGTCTACCCTATGGCTACACCTTC.

A few counts support this clone. V usage is TRBV7-2 and J usage is TRBJ2-7; D perhaps matches TRBD2 (5 bases). Germline lookup yields CDR1 SGHTA and CDR2 FQGNSA. Trimming took off 2 bases at V and 5 bases at J, with 22 bases between the two ends. The CDR3 has 17 amino acids. CDR3 coding DNA: TGTGCCAGCAGCTTATTATCTTTCGGCCTAGCAAGGAACGAGCAGTACTTC. Amino acids: CASSLLSFGLARNEQYF.

Note on this clone: Other DNA sequences within the sample encode an identical CDR3. The chain recombines TRBV4-1 with TRBJ2-7; D is perhaps TRBD1 (5 bases). CDR3 length equals 15 residues. Germline values: CDR1 MGHRA, CDR2 YSYEKL. Trimming took off 5 bases at V and 7 bases at J, with 21 bases between the two ends. DNA for the CDR3: TGCGCCAGCAGCGTTCCGGAGCAGGGCTTATATGAGCAGTACTTC. Encoded protein: CASSVPEQGLYEQYF.